What follows are 14 T cell receptor beta chains derived from one specimen sequenced in a study of T cell responses to AZD1222 COVID-19 vaccine. The assay was immunoSEQ multiplex PCR, and TCRdb's table has in-frame clones only and misses some. Of about 120,000 clones detected, roughly 92% appear once; the ten largest clones hold 4% to 5%. Sequencing used peripheral blood, obtained on day 0 of AZD1222 vaccination. These receptor sequences come from an adult in good health.

The V gene is TRBV2, the J gene TRBJ1-2; tentative D call: TRBD1 (6 bases). Germline CDR1 SNHLY, CDR2 FYNNEI. V lost 1 base and J lost 4, with 13 bases in between. The CDR3 covers 15 residues. The chain's CDR3 is CASSEEAGVVYGYTF. The CDR3 DNA follows: TGTGCCAGCAGTGAAGAGGCAGGGGTTGTCTATGGCTACACCTTC.

The chain links TRBV4-2 to TRBJ2-1; TRBD2 matches 8 bases. Looked up from germline, CDR1 is LGHNA and CDR2 is YNFKEQ. This CDR3 has 19 residues. J lost 0 bases, V lost 0 bases, and 10 bases had no gene match. The CDR3 coding sequence is TGTGCCAGCAGCCAAGATTTAACTAGCGGCGAGAGCTCCTACAATGAGCAGTTCTTC. Its translation is CASSQDLTSGESSYNEQFF.

V is TRBV29-1 and J is TRBJ1-1; unclear D gene. The CDR3 has 12 residues. Trimming stripped 7 bases from V and 0 bases from J, with 9 bases between. Germline V gives CDR1 SQVTM, CDR2 ANQGSEA. The CDR3 DNA follows: TGCAGCGGTTCGCCGTTGAACACTGAAGCTTTCTTT. It encodes CSGSPLNTEAFF.

Only one count was recorded for this clone. The chain carries TRBV7-4 and TRBJ2-4; 12 nucleotides line up with TRBD2. The germline V gene encodes CDR1 SGHVT and CDR2 SQSDAQ. The CDR3 spans 18 residues. J was trimmed by 0 bases and V by 5 bases; bases with no gene match: 8. The CDR3 region is CASSKTTSGGIAKNIQYF. The CDR3 coding sequence is TGTGCCAGCAGCAAAACGACTAGCGGGGGTATAGCCAAAAACATTCAGTACTTC.

As concerns this clone: The sample contains more than one DNA sequence encoding this CDR3. The V and J genes are TRBV7-3 and TRBJ2-3; D perhaps matches TRBD2 (5 bases). The CDR3 length is 14 residues. The germline CDR1 and CDR2 sequences are SGHTA and FQGTGA. V lost 1 base to trimming and J lost 0 bases, with 5 bases between them. For the CDR3, the DNA is TGTGCCAGCAGCTTAAGCGGGAGCACAGATACGCAGTATTTT. It specifies CASSLSGSTDTQYF.

This clone was found once. The chain is built from TRBV4-1 and TRBJ2-7; 7 bases agree with TRBD1. The trim removed 4 bases at V and 3 bases at J, leaving 9 bases unmatched. This CDR3 contains 15 residues. Germline V gene data show CDR1 as MGHRA and CDR2 as YSYEKL. Here the CDR3 reads CASSPRAQGFYEQYF. DNA of the CDR3: TGCGCCAGCAGCCCCCGGGCACAGGGGTTCTACGAGCAGTACTTC.

The chain recombines TRBV7-2 with TRBJ2-3; 8 nucleotides align to TRBD2. J gave up 3 bases and V 4 bases, and 3 bases lay outside the gene matches. The CDR3 length is 14 residues. Germline CDR1 SGHTA, CDR2 FQGNSA. The CDR3 loop is CASSYTGGTDTQYF. CDR3 DNA sequence: TGTGCCAGCAGCTACACGGGGGGGACAGATACGCAGTATTTT.

The V and J genes are TRBV4-1 and TRBJ1-2; D is perhaps TRBD1 (5 bases). The CDR3 length is 13 residues. Germline assignment: CDR1 MGHRA and CDR2 YSYEKL. Trimming took 0 bases from V and 8 from J, leaving 10 bases between them. The CDR3 DNA sequence: TGCGCCAGCAGCCAAGACGCGGGGCAAGGCTACACCTTC. Translation gives CASSQDAGQGYTF.

The chain has TRBV7-8 and TRBJ2-2, with 7 positions matching TRBD2. V shed 2 bases and J 4 bases; nucleotides not matched to a gene: 7. Germline V gene data show CDR1 as SGHVS and CDR2 as FQNEAQ. This CDR3 has 16 residues. The CDR3 DNA reads TGTGCCAGCAGCTTAAAGGCCGGCGGGGGCACCGGGGAGCTGTTTTTT. Protein product: CASSLKAGGGTGELFF. Filled out from reference TRBV7-8 and TRBJ2-2, the complete variable domain reads GAGVSQSPRYKVAKRGQDVALRCDPISGHVSLFWYQQALGQGPEFLTYFQNEAQLDKSGLPSDRFFAERPEGSVSTLKIQRTQQEDSAVYLCASSLKAGGGTGELFFGEGSRLTVL.

This clone is a singleton in its sample. This rearrangement joins TRBV7-3 to TRBJ2-5; D call uncertain. V lost 2 bases and J lost 3, with 10 bases in between. The germline V gene has CDR1 SGHTA and CDR2 FQGTGA. This CDR3 has 14 amino acids. Here the CDR3 DNA reads TGTGCCAGCAGCTTAGACACAAGTGAAGAGACCCAGTACTTC. Amino acid sequence: CASSLDTSEETQYF.

The chain is built from TRBV7-9 and TRBJ2-7; 8 bases are shared with TRBD1. V shed 1 base, J shed 1 base, and the junction held 3 bases outside the gene matches. The germline CDR1 and CDR2 sequences are SEHNR and FQNEAQ (reference sequence). The CDR3 spans 15 residues. The CDR3 is CASSLGGDRSYEQYF. The CDR3 DNA sequence: TGTGCCAGCAGCTTAGGGGGGGACAGGTCCTACGAGCAGTACTTC.

V usage is TRBV12-3 or TRBV12-4 and J usage is TRBJ1-1; no firm D call. The length of the CDR3 is 13 residues. With 8 bases removed from V and 1 base from J, the gap between germline ends came to 11 bases. The DNA for the CDR3 is TGTGCCAGCCATCTGTGGGGGAACACTGAAGCTTTCTTT. This sequence encodes CASHLWGNTEAFF.

The rearrangement joins TRBV20-1 to TRBJ2-2; TRBD2 matches 12 bases. The CDR3 loop spans 15 amino acids. Trimming removed 3 bases from V and 7 bases from J; junction bases left unmatched: 6. In germline, CDR1 is DFQATT, CDR2 SNEGSKA (reference sequence). CDR3 sequence (DNA): TGCAGTGCTAGTCCTAGCGGGGGGGCCCACGGGGAGCTGTTTTTT. Protein: CSASPSGGAHGELFF.

This clone has only a few counts. This chain connects TRBV6-5 to TRBJ2-3; 7 bases fit TRBD1. CDR1 and CDR2 (germline): MNHEY, SVGAGI. This CDR3 is 15 amino acids long. V lost 2 bases, J lost 2 bases, and 4 bases stayed unmatched. DNA for the CDR3: TGTGCCAGCAGTTACCAGGGACAGCTCACAGATACGCAGTATTTT. This encodes CASSYQGQLTDTQYF.